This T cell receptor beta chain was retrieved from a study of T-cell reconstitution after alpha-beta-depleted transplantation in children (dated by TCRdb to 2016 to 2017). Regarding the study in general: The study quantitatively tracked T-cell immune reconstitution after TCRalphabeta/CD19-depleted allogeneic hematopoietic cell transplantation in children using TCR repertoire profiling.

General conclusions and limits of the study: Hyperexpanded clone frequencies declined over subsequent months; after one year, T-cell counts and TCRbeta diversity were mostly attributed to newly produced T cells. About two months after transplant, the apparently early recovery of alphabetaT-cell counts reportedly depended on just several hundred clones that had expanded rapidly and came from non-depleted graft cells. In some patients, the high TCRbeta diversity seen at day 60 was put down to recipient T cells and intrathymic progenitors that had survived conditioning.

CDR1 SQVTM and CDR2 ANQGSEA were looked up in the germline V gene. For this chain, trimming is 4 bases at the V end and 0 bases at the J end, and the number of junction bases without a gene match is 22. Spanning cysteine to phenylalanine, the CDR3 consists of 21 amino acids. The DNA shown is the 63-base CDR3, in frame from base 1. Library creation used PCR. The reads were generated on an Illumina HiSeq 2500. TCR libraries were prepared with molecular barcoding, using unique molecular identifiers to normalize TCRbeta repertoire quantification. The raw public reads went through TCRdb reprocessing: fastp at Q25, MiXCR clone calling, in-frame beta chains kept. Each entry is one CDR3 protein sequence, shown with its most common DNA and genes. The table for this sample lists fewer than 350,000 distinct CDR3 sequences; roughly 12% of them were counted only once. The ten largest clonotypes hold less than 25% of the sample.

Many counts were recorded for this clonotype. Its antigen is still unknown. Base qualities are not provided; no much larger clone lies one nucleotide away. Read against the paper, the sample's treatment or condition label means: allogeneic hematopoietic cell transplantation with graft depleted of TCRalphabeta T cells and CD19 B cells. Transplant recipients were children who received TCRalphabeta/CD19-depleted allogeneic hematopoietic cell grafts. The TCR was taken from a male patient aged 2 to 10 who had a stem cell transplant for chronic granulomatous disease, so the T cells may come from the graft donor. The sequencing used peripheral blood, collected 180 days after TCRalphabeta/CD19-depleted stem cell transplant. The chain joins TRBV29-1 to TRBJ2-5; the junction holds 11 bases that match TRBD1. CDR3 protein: CSVVNTVVDRGRRRYQETQYF. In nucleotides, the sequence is TGCAGCGTTGTTAATACGGTCGTGGACAGGGGGCGAAGACGGTACCAAGAGACCCAGTACTTC.